This passage covers 8 T cell receptor beta chains from one sample sequenced in a study of T cells after yellow fever vaccination. TCRdb passed the 5' RACE reads through MiXCR, listing each CDR3 protein once. The sample records around 68,000 distinct CDR3 sequences, under 9.5% being singletons. This material consisted of CD8+ T cells sorted from PBMCs, taken less than 11 days after the first yellow fever vaccination. The receptors come from a man in his late teens or twenties who received the YFV17D yellow fever vaccine.

Turning to this clonotype: Given a much more abundant clone one base away, this may be a read error. This rearrangement joins TRBV5-6 to TRBJ2-5; D possibly corresponds to TRBD1 (5 bases). This CDR3 comprises 14 residues. V gave up 0 bases and J gave up 5 bases, with 11 bases separating them. Germline CDR1 and CDR2: SGHDT and YYEEEE. The CDR3 nucleotides are TGTGCCAGCAGCTTGGTAGGGGTTTTTGAGACCCAGTACTTC. This codes for CASSLVGVFETQYF.

Many counts were recorded for this clonotype. The V call is TRBV5-1, the J call TRBJ2-5; no clear D. The CDR3 spans 12 residues. CDR1 is SGHRS and CDR2 is YFSETQ in the germline V gene. V shed 0 bases and J shed 5 bases, with 5 bases lying between them. CDR3 residues: CASSLDGETQYF. The CDR3 nucleotides read TGCGCCAGCAGCTTGGACGGGGAGACCCAGTACTTC.

V usage is TRBV7-9 and J usage is TRBJ2-2, with 9 bases aligning to TRBD1. This CDR3 has 15 amino acids. CDR1 and CDR2 (germline): SEHNR, FQNEAQ (reference sequence). J gave up 4 bases and V 5 bases, and 5 bases lay outside the gene matches. CDR3 in amino acids: CASSPRDRATGELFF. The CDR3 nucleotides read TGTGCCAGCAGCCCCCGGGACAGGGCCACCGGGGAGCTGTTTTTT.

This clonotype was counted only a few times. The gene calls are TRBV5-1 and TRBJ2-1, with TRBD1 matching 8 bases. The germline V gene encodes CDR1 SGHRS and CDR2 YFSETQ. V dropped 3 bases and J dropped 4; count of bases not matched to a gene: 9. The CDR3 runs 16 residues. CDR3 DNA: TGCGCCAGCAGCTCACTTGGGCGGACAGGGTACAATGAGCAGTTCTTC. Its protein product is CASSSLGRTGYNEQFF.

This clonotype was observed many times. This chain connects TRBV27 to TRBJ2-4; TRBD1 aligns across 8 bases. J lost 7 bases, V lost 2 bases, and 7 bases had no gene match. The CDR3 sequence is 15 residues long. CDR1 and CDR2 from the germline V gene are MNHEY and SMNVEV (reference sequence). CDR3 loop: CASSLGQGAGNIQYF. The DNA for the CDR3 is TGTGCCAGCAGTTTAGGCCAGGGGGCAGGTAACATTCAGTACTTC.

The rearrangement links TRBV12-3 or TRBV12-4 to TRBJ2-7; 11 positions match TRBD1. Losses at the gene ends were 5 bases for V and 5 bases for J; bases not matched to a gene: 5. This CDR3 has 14 amino acids. DNA for the CDR3: TGTGCCAGCAGTGCCGGACAGGGGGCCAACGAGCAGTACTTC. Translated, it gives CASSAGQGANEQYF.

This clonotype has only a few counts. The chain's CDR3 is CASSRTSGDYPPDTQYF. The CDR3 DNA reads as TGTGCCAGCAGCCGGACTAGCGGGGACTACCCCCCAGATACGCAGTATTTT. The chain recombines TRBV11-2 with TRBJ2-3, with 12 positions matching TRBD2. CDR3 size: 17 residues. The germline V gene has CDR1 SGHAT and CDR2 FQNNGV. Losses at the gene ends were 5 bases for V and 4 bases for J; bases not matched to a gene: 10.

This clonotype came up many times. The CDR3 coding sequence is TGCGCCAGCAGCCCGAAGACAGGGGCGGGGACCGGGGAGCTGTTTTTT. Its translation is CASSPKTGAGTGELFF. The chain employs TRBV5-1 and TRBJ2-2; 8 nucleotides agree with TRBD1. The trim removed 4 bases at V and 5 bases at J, leaving 10 bases unmatched. The CDR3 is 16 amino acids. CDR1 is SGHRS, CDR2 YFSETQ, per germline.